These T cell receptor beta chains were read from a single sample in a study of shared clonotypes between healthy human individuals. The repertoire was sequenced with immunoSEQ multiplex PCR; TCRdb's copy has only in-frame clones and lacks some. The data contain about 2.1 million clones, 93% of them singletons. The sequenced material came from naive CD8+ T cells from PBMCs. These receptors all come from a man aged 18 to 29 in good health. Some clones in this sample may be carry-over from other donors' samples. Both conserved end residues are part of each CDR3. Each record gives: CDR3 DNA, CDR3 protein, D gene, clone size, V gene, J gene. The D gene is left open where the match is weak. Size is omitted from some rows. Given values are once, few, many or a class for expanded clones.

CDR3 DNA: TGTGCCAGCAGCCAGGACAGGGTGAGCTCCTACGAGCAGTACTTC
CDR3 protein: CASSQDRVSSYEQYF
D gene: TRBD1
clone size: -
V gene: TRBV27
J gene: TRBJ2-7

CDR3 DNA: TGTGCCACCAGCGGCTGGACGGGGACCACAGATACGCAGTATTTT
CDR3 protein: CATSGWTGTTDTQYF
D gene: -
clone size: -
V gene: TRBV15
J gene: TRBJ2-3

CDR3 DNA: TGTGCCAGCAGCGTAGGAGGATCCTACGAGCAGTACTTC
CDR3 protein: CASSVGGSYEQYF
D gene: -
clone size: few
V gene: TRBV9
J gene: TRBJ2-7

CDR3 DNA: TGTGCCAGCACCCATCCGTTAGCCAAAAACATTCAGTACTTC
CDR3 protein: CASTHPLAKNIQYF
D gene: -
clone size: -
V gene: TRBV6-1
J gene: TRBJ2-4

CDR3 DNA: TGTGCCACCAGCGGAGGACTAGCGGGAGGGATGGCAGATACGCAGTATTTT
CDR3 protein: CATSGGLAGGMADTQYF
D gene: TRBD2
clone size: -
V gene: TRBV15
J gene: TRBJ2-3

CDR3 DNA: TGTGCCAGCAGTTTTGCAGGGGGCAACACTGAAGCTTTCTTT
CDR3 protein: CASSFAGGNTEAFF
D gene: TRBD1
clone size: -
V gene: TRBV27
J gene: TRBJ1-1

CDR3 DNA: TGTGCCAGCAGCCACCTAGACAGGGAAGGAAGAAACACCATATATTTT
CDR3 protein: CASSHLDREGRNTIYF
D gene: TRBD1
clone size: -
V gene: TRBV4-2
J gene: TRBJ1-3

CDR3 DNA: TGTGCCTGGAGTCCTCGTACCTTGGACACACCCCAAAGGGACACTGAAGCTTTCTTT
CDR3 protein: CAWSPRTLDTPQRDTEAFF
D gene: -
clone size: few
V gene: TRBV30
J gene: TRBJ1-1

CDR3 DNA: TGTGCCAGCAGCGCCGGAAGGGGCGAGCAGTACTTC
CDR3 protein: CASSAGRGEQYF
D gene: -
clone size: -
V gene: TRBV7-9
J gene: TRBJ2-7

CDR3 DNA: TGCGCCAGCAGCTTCCTCCCGGGACAGATCAACGAGCAGTACTTC
CDR3 protein: CASSFLPGQINEQYF
D gene: TRBD1
clone size: -
V gene: TRBV5-1
J gene: TRBJ2-7

CDR3 DNA: TGTGCCAGCAGCTTAGCTGAGGTGAACGGGGAGCTGTTTTTT
CDR3 protein: CASSLAEVNGELFF
D gene: -
clone size: -
V gene: TRBV7-9
J gene: TRBJ2-2

CDR3 DNA: TGTGCCAGCACCACAGGGGTCTCTGACGGCTACACCTTC
CDR3 protein: CASTTGVSDGYTF
D gene: TRBD1
clone size: -
V gene: TRBV27
J gene: TRBJ1-2

CDR3 DNA: TGTGCCAGCGCCCGTCGTGTAGCCGACACTGAAGCTTTCTTT
CDR3 protein: CASARRVADTEAFF
D gene: -
clone size: -
V gene: TRBV6-1
J gene: TRBJ1-1

CDR3 DNA: TGTGCCAGCAGCTCCCTGGGCTCCGATGAGCAGTTCTTC
CDR3 protein: CASSSLGSDEQFF
D gene: -
clone size: once
V gene: TRBV5-4
J gene: TRBJ2-1

CDR3 DNA: TGTGCCAGCAGCTTAGGACAGGCGGCCTATGGCTACACCTTC
CDR3 protein: CASSLGQAAYGYTF
D gene: TRBD1
clone size: -
V gene: TRBV5-4
J gene: TRBJ1-2

CDR3 DNA: TGTGCCAGCAGAGGACAGGGACCCTACAATGAGCAGTTCTTC
CDR3 protein: CASRGQGPYNEQFF
D gene: TRBD1
clone size: -
V gene: TRBV9
J gene: TRBJ2-1

CDR3 DNA: TGTGCCAGCTCACCGGATCTCACAAGGGGTCTAAGGAACACTGAAGCTTTCTTT
CDR3 protein: CASSPDLTRGLRNTEAFF
D gene: -
clone size: once
V gene: TRBV18
J gene: TRBJ1-1

CDR3 DNA: TGTGCCAGCAGCGTAGTTCTGGACAGGGGCTCGAGTGAGCAGTTCTTC
CDR3 protein: CASSVVLDRGSSEQFF
D gene: TRBD1
clone size: -
V gene: TRBV9
J gene: TRBJ2-1

CDR3 DNA: TGTGCCAGCAGTCCCCGTCTCTCCTACGAGCAGTACTTC
CDR3 protein: CASSPRLSYEQYF
D gene: -
clone size: -
V gene: TRBV27
J gene: TRBJ2-7

CDR3 DNA: TGTGCCAGCAGCTCGAGGGCAGGACTAGCGGACACCGGGGAGCTGTTTTTT
CDR3 protein: CASSSRAGLADTGELFF
D gene: TRBD2
clone size: -
V gene: TRBV5-6
J gene: TRBJ2-2

CDR3 DNA: TGTGCCAGCAGTTTGGGCGAACCGAGCAATCAGCCCCAGCATTTT
CDR3 protein: CASSLGEPSNQPQHF
D gene: -
clone size: -
V gene: TRBV27
J gene: TRBJ1-5

CDR3 DNA: TGCGCCAGCAGACCTGACGACAGGGGAAATTCACCCCTCCACTTT
CDR3 protein: CASRPDDRGNSPLHF
D gene: TRBD1
clone size: -
V gene: TRBV5-1
J gene: TRBJ1-6

CDR3 DNA: TGCGCCAGCAGCGAAGCGGACAGGGCTGAAGCTTTCTTT
CDR3 protein: CASSEADRAEAFF
D gene: TRBD1
clone size: -
V gene: TRBV5-1
J gene: TRBJ1-1

CDR3 DNA: TGCGCCAGCAGTGAGTACGCGACGGGCGGGCACTATGGCTACACCTTC
CDR3 protein: CASSEYATGGHYGYTF
D gene: -
clone size: -
V gene: TRBV10-2
J gene: TRBJ1-2

CDR3 DNA: TGTGCCAGCAGCGTTTCGTCCAATCAGCCCCAGCATTTT
CDR3 protein: CASSVSSNQPQHF
D gene: -
clone size: once
V gene: TRBV9
J gene: TRBJ1-5

CDR3 DNA: TGTGCCAGCAGCTTAGCGCGTGTAGGTGAAAAACTGTTTTTT
CDR3 protein: CASSLARVGEKLFF
D gene: -
clone size: -
V gene: TRBV7-9
J gene: TRBJ1-4

CDR3 DNA: TGTGCCAGCAGCTTGGTCGACCCATTGAAGGAGGGACTTTCCTACGAGCAGTACTTC
CDR3 protein: CASSLVDPLKEGLSYEQYF
D gene: -
clone size: -
V gene: TRBV5-6
J gene: TRBJ2-7

CDR3 DNA: TGTGCCAGCAGTGAAGGGAGGGGGACTAGCGGGAGCCGAGAGCAGTTCTTC
CDR3 protein: CASSEGRGTSGSREQFF
D gene: TRBD2
clone size: -
V gene: TRBV6-1
J gene: TRBJ2-1

CDR3 DNA: TGTGCCTCCGGACTAGCGGACTCCTACGAGCAGTACTTC
CDR3 protein: CASGLADSYEQYF
D gene: TRBD2
clone size: -
V gene: TRBV10-3
J gene: TRBJ2-7

CDR3 DNA: TGTGCCAGTAGTATAAAGAGACTAGCTATAGATACGCAGTATTTT
CDR3 protein: CASSIKRLAIDTQYF
D gene: TRBD2
clone size: -
V gene: TRBV19
J gene: TRBJ2-3

CDR3 DNA: TGTGCCAGCAGCGGTACAGGGCCCCGAGGCACCTTC
CDR3 protein: CASSGTGPRGTF
D gene: -
clone size: -
V gene: TRBV7-9
J gene: TRBJ1-2

CDR3 DNA: TGTGCCAGCAGCTCGGGAGATGGGGAGCAGTTCTTC
CDR3 protein: CASSSGDGEQFF
D gene: -
clone size: once
V gene: TRBV5-6
J gene: TRBJ2-1

CDR3 DNA: TGTGCCAGCAGTTCTTCCTGGACCGGGGAGCAGTACTTC
CDR3 protein: CASSSSWTGEQYF
D gene: -
clone size: -
V gene: TRBV27
J gene: TRBJ2-7

CDR3 DNA: TGTGCCAGCAGCCAATTGACTACTAAACAAGAGACCCAGTACTTC
CDR3 protein: CASSQLTTKQETQYF
D gene: -
clone size: -
V gene: TRBV7-6
J gene: TRBJ2-5

CDR3 DNA: TGTGCCTGGATGCCGGGGGGCCCCTACAATGAGCAGTTCTTC
CDR3 protein: CAWMPGGPYNEQFF
D gene: -
clone size: -
V gene: TRBV30
J gene: TRBJ2-1

CDR3 DNA: TGTGCCAGCAGTAGGGGAACGTTGGGTGAGCAGTTCTTC
CDR3 protein: CASSRGTLGEQFF
D gene: -
clone size: -
V gene: TRBV28
J gene: TRBJ2-1

CDR3 DNA: TGTGCCACCAGCAGAGAGCCTAATAGCAATCAGCCCCAGCATTTT
CDR3 protein: CATSREPNSNQPQHF
D gene: -
clone size: -
V gene: TRBV15
J gene: TRBJ1-5

CDR3 DNA: TGTGCCAGCAGCGTAGTTACCAATGAGCAGTTCTTC
CDR3 protein: CASSVVTNEQFF
D gene: -
clone size: -
V gene: TRBV9
J gene: TRBJ2-1

CDR3 DNA: TGTGCCAGCAGCTCGGACAGTCACTATGGCTACACCTTC
CDR3 protein: CASSSDSHYGYTF
D gene: -
clone size: -
V gene: TRBV5-5
J gene: TRBJ1-2

CDR3 DNA: TGTGCCAGCAGCTTAGTTGGGCATGTCTACGAGCAGTACTTC
CDR3 protein: CASSLVGHVYEQYF
D gene: -
clone size: -
V gene: TRBV11-2
J gene: TRBJ2-7

CDR3 DNA: TGCAGCGAGACAGGGTCGAGTGGCTACGAGCAGTACTTC
CDR3 protein: CSETGSSGYEQYF
D gene: TRBD1
clone size: -
V gene: TRBV29-1
J gene: TRBJ2-7

CDR3 DNA: TGTGCCAGCAGCCAAGCGCAAGCGGGAGTGGCAGATACGCAGTATTTT
CDR3 protein: CASSQAQAGVADTQYF
D gene: TRBD2
clone size: -
V gene: TRBV4-2
J gene: TRBJ2-3

CDR3 DNA: TGTGCCAGCAGACCGAAGCGGGACACCTACGAGCAGTACTTC
CDR3 protein: CASRPKRDTYEQYF
D gene: -
clone size: -
V gene: TRBV7-2
J gene: TRBJ2-7